One and the same sample provided the 21 T cell receptor beta chains below, sequenced in a study of shared clonotypes between healthy human individuals. Sequencing was performed with immunoSEQ multiplex PCR; in TCRdb, only in-frame clones are kept and a portion is missing. The sample records 2.3 million or so clones, approximately 93% being singletons. What was sequenced was naive CD4+ T cells from PBMCs. The subset is: CD45RA+ positively selected. All receptors derive from a young man in good health. Some clones in this sample may be carry-over from other donors' samples.

The chain couples TRBV10-3 to TRBJ1-2, with D possibly being TRBD1 (6 bases). The CDR3 is 15 amino acids. CDR1 is ENHRY and CDR2 is SYGVKD in the germline V gene. V shed 0 bases and J shed 4 bases, with 12 bases lying between them. The CDR3 DNA follows: TGTGCCATCAGTGAGTCGGGGGGGCCGGGCTATGGCTACACCTTC. It is translated as CAISESGGPGYGYTF.

The chain has TRBV29-1 and TRBJ2-2; D remains unclear. The ends were cut back, 4 bases at V and 5 bases at J, with 11 bases in the middle. Germline loops: CDR1 SQVTM, CDR2 ANQGSEA. The CDR3 is made up of 13 amino acids. DNA for the CDR3: TGCAGCGTTGGGTTAGTGAGAACCGGGGAGCTGTTTTTT. Translating gives CSVGLVRTGELFF.

The chain has TRBV9 and TRBJ1-3; D remains ambiguous. This CDR3 spans 18 amino acids. V lost 0 bases and J 2 bases, leaving 18 bases between the germline ends. From germline, CDR1 is SGDLS and CDR2 YYNGEE. The CDR3 spells CASSVDDQLWRPGNTIYF. The CDR3 DNA reads as TGTGCCAGCAGCGTAGACGACCAGCTCTGGCGTCCTGGAAACACCATATATTTT.

The rearrangement links TRBV18 to TRBJ1-2; TRBD1 aligns across 8 bases. Germline V gene data show CDR1 as KGHSH and CDR2 as LQKENI. The J segment lost 2 bases and the V segment lost 5 bases, leaving 10 bases of the junction unmatched. The CDR3 length is 16 residues. The CDR3, as DNA: TGTGCCAGCTCATCGGAAACTAGGACAGGGAACTATGGCTACACCTTC. Translating gives CASSSETRTGNYGYTF. The full variable domain, rest sourced from reference TRBV18 and TRBJ1-2, is NAGVMQNPRHLVRRRGQEARLRCSPMKGHSHVYWYRQLPEEGLKFMVYLQKENIIDESGMPKERFSAEFPKEGPSILRIQQVVRGDSAAYFCASSSETRTGNYGYTFGSGTRLTVV.

The sample holds a few counts of this clone. This chain connects TRBV28 to TRBJ1-2; TRBD1 might be the D (6 bases). V shed 11 bases and J shed 6 bases, with 16 bases lying between them. The CDR3 totals 12 residues. Germline CDR1 MDHEN, CDR2 SYDVKM. As DNA, the CDR3 is TGTGCCGCCGCAGGGGACGTTCATGGCTACACCTTC. As protein: CAAAGDVHGYTF.

The chain has TRBV5-1 and TRBJ2-3, with D tentatively TRBD1 (6 bases). Germline assignment: CDR1 SGHRS and CDR2 YFSETQ. This CDR3 region has 15 residues. V lost 2 bases and J 2 bases, leaving 12 bases between the germline ends. This chain's CDR3 is CASSFLTGATDTQYF. In DNA, the CDR3 is TGCGCCAGCAGCTTTCTGACAGGAGCCACAGATACGCAGTATTTT.

The sample holds one count of this clone. The J gene is TRBJ2-7, the V gene TRBV4-1, with 7 bases lining up with TRBD2. The V gene end was trimmed by 1 base and the J gene end by 4 bases; junction bases not matched to a gene: 10. This CDR3 comprises 16 residues. Germline CDR1 is MGHRA and CDR2 is YSYEKL. The CDR3 DNA follows: TGCGCCAGCAGCCAAGCCAGTGCGGGAGTGAGGTACGAGCAGTACTTC. Translated: CASSQASAGVRYEQYF.

The chain employs TRBV28 and TRBJ2-3; 10 bases align to TRBD1. The CDR3 is 16 amino acids. The ends lost 6 bases at V and 2 bases at J; junction bases unmatched: 8. Germline values: CDR1 MDHEN, CDR2 SYDVKM. CDR3 DNA sequence: TGTGCCAGCAGCCCTTACGGGACAGGGGTCACAGATACGCAGTATTTT. This codes for CASSPYGTGVTDTQYF.

The chain couples TRBV28 to TRBJ1-2, with D possibly being TRBD1 (5 bases). The germline CDR1 and CDR2 sequences are MDHEN and SYDVKM. The length of the CDR3 is 17 residues. The V end was cut by 3 bases, the J end by 4 bases, with 21 bases between. CDR3 amino acids: CASSFVRGRQHLYGYTF. CDR3 sequence (DNA): TGTGCCAGCAGTTTTGTGAGGGGCCGACAGCACCTCTATGGCTACACCTTC.

The chain is built from TRBV6-5 and TRBJ2-5, with TRBD2 matching 10 bases. CDR1 and CDR2 (germline): MNHEY, SVGAGI. The CDR3 runs 15 residues. The trim removed 2 bases at V and 5 bases at J, leaving 5 bases unmatched. CDR3 amino acids: CASSYGSGRRETQYF. Here the CDR3 DNA reads TGTGCCAGCAGTTACGGTAGCGGGAGGCGGGAGACCCAGTACTTC.

The V call is TRBV10-3, the J call TRBJ1-3; 9 bases map to TRBD1. This CDR3 region has 17 residues. The germline gives CDR1 ENHRY, CDR2 SYGVKD. V was pared by 3 bases and J by 3 bases, with 9 bases of the junction left unmatched. CDR3 DNA: TGTGCCATCAGTGAATGGCGGGACAGGGTAGTTGGAAACACCATATATTTT. Translated, it gives CAISEWRDRVVGNTIYF.

The CDR3 reads CASSARLVTNTGELFF. DNA of the CDR3: TGTGCCAGCAGCGCCCGACTAGTAACTAACACCGGGGAGCTGTTTTTT. The chain carries TRBV11-2 and TRBJ2-2; TRBD2 is a possible D gene (6 bases). Germline CDR1 SGHAT, CDR2 FQNNGV. This CDR3 has 16 amino acids. V lost 5 bases and J lost 2, with 15 bases in between.

Worth noting for this clone: The same CDR3 arises from other DNA sequences in this sample as well. J is TRBJ2-7 and V is TRBV7-9; 9 nucleotides line up with TRBD1. The CDR3 loop spans 14 amino acids. The germline CDR1 and CDR2 sequences are SEHNR and FQNEAQ (reference sequence). Unmatched junction bases numbered 2, after V lost 1 base and J lost 4 bases. CDR3 DNA sequence: TGTGCCAGCAGCTTAGGGGGACAGGGTTACGAGCAGTACTTC. Its protein product is CASSLGGQGYEQYF. Full variable domain (missing parts from reference TRBV7-9 and TRBJ2-7): DTGVSQNPRHKITKRGQNVTFRCDPISEHNRLYWYRQTLGQGPEFLTYFQNEAQLEKSRLLSDRFSAERPKGSFSTLEIQRTEQGDSAMYLCASSLGGQGYEQYFGPGTRLTVT.

The rearrangement links TRBV19 to TRBJ1-4, with TRBD1 as a possible D gene (5 bases). V lost 7 bases and J 5 bases, leaving 17 bases between the germline ends. The germline gives CDR1 LNHDA, CDR2 SQIVND (reference sequence). This CDR3 is built from 15 residues. The CDR3 loop reads CASTNNRDGNEKLFF. In DNA, the CDR3 is TGTGCCAGTACCAATAACCGGGACGGGAATGAAAAACTGTTTTTT.

Concerning this clone itself: The same CDR3 can be traced to other DNA sequences in this sample. The DNA of the CDR3 is TGTGCCAGCTCACCAGGGACAGGCTCCTACGAGCAGTACTTC. Translation gives CASSPGTGSYEQYF. The V call is TRBV18, the J call TRBJ2-7, with 8 positions matching TRBD1. The CDR3 runs to 14 residues. V trimming: 2 bases; J trimming: 0 bases; junction bases outside the gene matches: 0. CDR1 is KGHSH and CDR2 is LQKENI in the germline V gene.

The rearrangement uses TRBV30 and TRBJ1-1; TRBD1 agrees at 7 bases. CDR1 is GTSNPN, CDR2 SVGIG, per germline (reference sequence). This CDR3 has 15 residues. V trimming: 3 bases; J trimming: 0 bases; junction bases outside the gene matches: 7. In DNA form, the CDR3 reads TGTGCCTGGAGGCGACAGGGAGGGGTGAACACTGAAGCTTTCTTT. Amino acids: CAWRRQGGVNTEAFF.

The rearrangement joins TRBV30 to TRBJ1-5; D not resolved. Germline CDR1 GTSNPN, CDR2 SVGIG (reference sequence). The length of the CDR3 is 15 residues. V gave up 0 bases and J gave up 2 bases, with 11 bases separating them. The DNA of the CDR3 is TGTGCCTGGAGTGTCGGTACATATGGCAATCAGCCCCAGCATTTT. It encodes CAWSVGTYGNQPQHF.

The chain has TRBV16 and TRBJ2-7; TRBD2 might be the D (6 bases). The germline V gene encodes CDR1 KGHSY and CDR2 FQNENV. The CDR3 loop spans 16 amino acids. Trimming pared 2 bases from V and 2 bases from J, leaving 16 bases between. The DNA of the CDR3 is TGTGCCAGCAGCCAACTACCGGGAGACCTTACCTACGAGCAGTACTTC. As protein: CASSQLPGDLTYEQYF.

This sequence joins TRBV19 and TRBJ2-7; TRBD1 matches 7 bases. The CDR3 contains 14 residues. The J segment lost 2 bases and the V segment lost 9 bases, leaving 10 bases of the junction unmatched. Germline V gives CDR1 LNHDA, CDR2 SQIVND (reference sequence). CDR3 sequence (DNA): TGTGCCAGCTCCCTCCGGGACAGTCCCTACGAGCAGTACTTC. This codes for CASSLRDSPYEQYF.

Points on this clone: The sample holds other DNA sequences that translate to the same CDR3. This chain connects TRBV27 to TRBJ2-5; D is uncertain. V gave up 6 bases and J gave up 3 bases, with 5 bases separating them. Germline V gene sequence: CDR1 MNHEY, CDR2 SMNVEV (reference sequence). The CDR3 is 11 residues long. CDR3 DNA sequence: TGTGCCAGCAGCGGAAAAGAGACCCAGTACTTC. Translation: CASSGKETQYF.

The chain is built from TRBV10-3 and TRBJ1-2; no firm D call. The CDR3 is 13 residues long. Germline V gives CDR1 ENHRY, CDR2 SYGVKD. Trimming took 8 bases from V and 4 from J, leaving 14 bases between them. CDR3 sequence (DNA): TGTGCCATCGGGAGGGAAGCGGGCTATGGCTACACCTTC. The encoded protein is CAIGREAGYGYTF.